Reported below is one T cell receptor beta chain. Antigen unknown. These data originate in a study of T cells in Graves' hyperthyroidism and ophthalmopathy. Study-wide results and limits: The model made its ophthalmopathy prediction, and onset followed a median about 6 months later.

The CDR3 extends over 19 amino acids. CDR1 is MDHEN, CDR2 SYDVKM, per germline. V gave up 5 bases and J gave up 0 bases; unmatched junction bases: 15. Template material for amplifying TCR beta CDR3 regions consisted of RNA transcripts. First-round RT-PCR of the TCR CDR3 relied on the HTBI primer set. TCRdb re-analysed the multiplex PCR reads in MiXCR, keeping a single row per CDR3 protein. The data contain about 320,000 distinct CDR3 sequences, 15% to 20% of them singletons. The V gene is TRBV28, the J gene TRBJ2-3; 9 bases map to TRBD1. The specimen sequenced was blood. The receptor was isolated from a man aged 30 to 39 with Graves' hyperthyroidism. The chain's CDR3 is CASSPGQGRMISSTDTQYF. In DNA form, the CDR3 reads TGTGCCAGCAGTCCCGGACAGGGGAGGATGATCTCTAGCACAGATACGCAGTATTTT.